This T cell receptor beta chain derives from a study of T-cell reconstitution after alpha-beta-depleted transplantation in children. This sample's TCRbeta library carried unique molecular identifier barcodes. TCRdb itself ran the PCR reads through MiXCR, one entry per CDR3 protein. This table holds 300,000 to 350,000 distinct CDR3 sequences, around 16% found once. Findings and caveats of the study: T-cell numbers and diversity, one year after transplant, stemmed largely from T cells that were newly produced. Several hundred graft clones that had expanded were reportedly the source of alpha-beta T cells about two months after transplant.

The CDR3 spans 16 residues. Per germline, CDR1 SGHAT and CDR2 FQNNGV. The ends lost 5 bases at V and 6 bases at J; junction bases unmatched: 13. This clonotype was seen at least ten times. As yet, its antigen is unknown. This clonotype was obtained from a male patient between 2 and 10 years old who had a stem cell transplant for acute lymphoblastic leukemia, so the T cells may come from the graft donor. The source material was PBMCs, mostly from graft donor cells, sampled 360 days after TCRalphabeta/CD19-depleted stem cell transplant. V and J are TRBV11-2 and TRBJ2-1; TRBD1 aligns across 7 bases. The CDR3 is CASSPLSQGLFNEQFF. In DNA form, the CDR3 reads TGTGCCAGCAGCCCGCTATCACAGGGGCTGTTCAATGAGCAGTTCTTC.